This TCR beta chain derives from a study of T-cell memory formation after mild COVID-19. Study details: TCR clusters were largely donor specific.

Points on this clonotype: What it binds is not known.

Study-level results: Clones that shrank (day 15 to 85) were balanced CD4/CD8, whereas later expanders leaned CD4+. Certain responding clones were present in pre-infection memory, suggesting participation of cross-reactive memory.

TCRdb reprocessed the 5' RACE reads with MiXCR, giving one entry per CDR3 protein. The sample consists of roughly 200,000 distinct CDR3 sequences, 16% of them appearing once. This receptor was taken from an adult woman who had mild COVID-19 (a few samples of this study predate the infection). Cell type and time point are not known. The specimen was PBMCs or a T cell subset sorted from them (not recorded which).

The CDR3 reads CASSESGTQYF. The CDR3 DNA is TGCGCCAGCAGTGAGTCGGGTACGCAGTATTTT. This rearrangement joins TRBV10-2 to TRBJ2-3; no definite D call. Germline CDR1 and CDR2: WSHSY and SAAADI. The CDR3 is made up of 11 amino acids. V was trimmed by 0 bases and J by 8 bases, leaving 3 bases between them.